This T cell receptor beta chain is drawn from a study of OX40 agonist ivuxolimab in advanced cancers. Study-level results: Part of the nonresponder group also had normalized T-cell clonal expansion that was low. Both blood CD4+ and CD8+ T cells showed clonal growth by week 6 at 0.1 to 3.0 mg/kg.

On this clone: As yet, its antigen is unknown.

CDR3 length equals 16 residues. Germline assignment: CDR1 SGHVS and CDR2 FQNEAQ. The ends were cut back, 7 bases at V and 4 bases at J, with 21 bases in the middle. Some clones are missing from TCRdb's copy, which holds only in-frame ones; the method was immunoSEQ multiplex PCR. The table has 100,000 or so clones, 70% to 90% seen once. Samples of blood were obtained at baseline, on cycle 4 day 1, and on cycle 7 day 1. The chain couples TRBV7-8 to TRBJ2-3; D is perhaps TRBD2 (6 bases). The receptor's source is an adult with an advanced solid tumor such as melanoma, head and neck, liver or kidney cancer. This specimen was CD4+ or CD8+ T cells sorted from blood, taken in a trial of the OX40 agonist ivuxolimab. CDR3 bases: TGTGCCAGCACCCCGGGGATAGCGGCTGGCCCAGATACGCAGTATTTT. This sequence encodes CASTPGIAAGPDTQYF.